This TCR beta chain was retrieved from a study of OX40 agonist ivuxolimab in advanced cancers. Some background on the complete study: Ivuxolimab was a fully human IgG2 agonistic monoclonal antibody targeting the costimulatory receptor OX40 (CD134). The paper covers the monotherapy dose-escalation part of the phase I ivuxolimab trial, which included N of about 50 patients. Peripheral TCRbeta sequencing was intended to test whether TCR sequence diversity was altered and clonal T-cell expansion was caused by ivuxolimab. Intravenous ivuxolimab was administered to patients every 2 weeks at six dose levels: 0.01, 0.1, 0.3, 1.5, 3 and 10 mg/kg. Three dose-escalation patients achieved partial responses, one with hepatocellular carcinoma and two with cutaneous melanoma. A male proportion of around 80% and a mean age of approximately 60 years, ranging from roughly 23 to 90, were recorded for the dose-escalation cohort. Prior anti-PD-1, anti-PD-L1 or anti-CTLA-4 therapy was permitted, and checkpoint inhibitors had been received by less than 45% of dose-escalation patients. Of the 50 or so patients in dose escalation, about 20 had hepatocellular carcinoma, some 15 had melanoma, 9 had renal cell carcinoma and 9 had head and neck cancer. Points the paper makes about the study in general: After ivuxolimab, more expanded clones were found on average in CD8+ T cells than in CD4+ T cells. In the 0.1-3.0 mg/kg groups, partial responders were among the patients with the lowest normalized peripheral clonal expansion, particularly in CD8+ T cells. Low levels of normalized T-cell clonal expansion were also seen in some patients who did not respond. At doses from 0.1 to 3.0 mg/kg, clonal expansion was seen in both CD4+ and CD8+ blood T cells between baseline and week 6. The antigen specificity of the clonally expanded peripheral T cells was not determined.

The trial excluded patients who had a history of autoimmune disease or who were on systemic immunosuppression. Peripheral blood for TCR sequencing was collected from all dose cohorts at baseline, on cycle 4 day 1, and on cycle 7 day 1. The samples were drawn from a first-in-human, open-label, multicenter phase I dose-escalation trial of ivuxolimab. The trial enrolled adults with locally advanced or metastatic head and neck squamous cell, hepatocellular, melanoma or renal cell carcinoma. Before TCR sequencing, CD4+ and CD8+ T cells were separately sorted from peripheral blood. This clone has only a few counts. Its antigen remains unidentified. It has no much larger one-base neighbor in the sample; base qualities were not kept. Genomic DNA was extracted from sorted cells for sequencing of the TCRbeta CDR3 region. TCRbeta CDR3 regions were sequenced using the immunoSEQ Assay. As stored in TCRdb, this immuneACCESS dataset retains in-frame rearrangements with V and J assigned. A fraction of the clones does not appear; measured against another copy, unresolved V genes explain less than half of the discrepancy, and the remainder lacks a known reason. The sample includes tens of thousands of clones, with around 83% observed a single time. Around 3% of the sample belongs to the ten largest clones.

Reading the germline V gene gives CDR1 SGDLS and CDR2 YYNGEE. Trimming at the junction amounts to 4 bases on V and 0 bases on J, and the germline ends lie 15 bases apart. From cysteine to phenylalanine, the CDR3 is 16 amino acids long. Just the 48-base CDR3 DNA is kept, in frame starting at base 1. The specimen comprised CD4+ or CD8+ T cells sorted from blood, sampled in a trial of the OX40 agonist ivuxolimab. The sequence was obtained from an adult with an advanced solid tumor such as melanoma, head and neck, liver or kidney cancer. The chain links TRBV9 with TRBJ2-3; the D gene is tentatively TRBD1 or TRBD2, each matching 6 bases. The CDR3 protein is CASSPRGQTSTDTQYF. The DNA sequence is TGTGCCAGCAGCCCTCGGGGGCAGACAAGCACAGATACGCAGTATTTT.